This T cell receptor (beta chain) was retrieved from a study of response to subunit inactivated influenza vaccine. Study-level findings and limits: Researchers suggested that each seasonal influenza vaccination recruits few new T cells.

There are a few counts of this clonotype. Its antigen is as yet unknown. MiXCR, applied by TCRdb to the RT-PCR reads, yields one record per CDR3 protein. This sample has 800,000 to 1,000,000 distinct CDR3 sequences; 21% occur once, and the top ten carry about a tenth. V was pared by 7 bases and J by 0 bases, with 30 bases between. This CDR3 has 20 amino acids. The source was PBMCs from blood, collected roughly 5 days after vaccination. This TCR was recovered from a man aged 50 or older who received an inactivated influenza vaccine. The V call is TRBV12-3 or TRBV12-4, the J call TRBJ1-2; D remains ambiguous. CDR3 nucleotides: TGTGCCAGCACCCACTTCGACTTTATCATCGGCCCGGGCACTAACTATGGCTACACCTTC. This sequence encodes CASTHFDFIIGPGTNYGYTF.